This is a list of T cell receptor beta chains from one sample in a study of PD-1 blockade in classical Hodgkin lymphoma. The protocol was immunoSEQ multiplex PCR, while the TCRdb copy is restricted to in-frame clones and leaves out a portion. The data show 20,000 to 25,000 clones, over 70% seen once. The source material was peripheral blood mononuclear cells (PBMCs), sampled before the fourth cycle of nivolumab. Receptors originate from a human donor with classical Hodgkin lymphoma. CDR3s include the opening cysteine and the closing phenylalanine or tryptophan. D genes are given only for firm matches. Where a row states a size, it is once, few, many or the class of an expanded clone; other rows omit it.

D: .; size: .; V: TRBV7-8; J: TRBJ1-3; CDR3: CASSLGTGNTIYF; DNA: TGTGCCAGCAGCTTAGGGACTGGAAACACCATATATTTT
D: .; size: .; V: TRBV27; J: TRBJ2-1; CDR3: CASSSLPFSYNEQFF; DNA: TGTGCCAGCAGTTCTTTACCTTTCTCCTACAATGAGCAGTTCTTC
D: TRBD2; size: .; V: TRBV10-3; J: TRBJ2-1; CDR3: CAISQQRGSYNEQFF; DNA: TGTGCCATCAGTCAACAGCGGGGCTCCTACAATGAGCAGTTCTTC
D: .; size: .; V: TRBV11-2; J: TRBJ2-1; CDR3: CASSLTRANNEQFF; DNA: TGTGCCAGCAGCTTGACTAGGGCTAACAATGAGCAGTTCTTC
D: TRBD1; size: .; V: TRBV10-1; J: TRBJ2-3; CDR3: CASSDRGTGGPDTQYF; DNA: TGCGCCAGCAGTGACCGGGGGACAGGGGGACCAGATACGCAGTATTTT
D: .; size: .; V: TRBV7-9; J: TRBJ2-3; CDR3: CASSPNRGAGGTDTQYF; DNA: TGTGCCAGCAGCCCAAACCGGGGGGCAGGGGGCACAGATACGCAGTATTTT
D: TRBD1; size: .; V: TRBV11-2; J: TRBJ1-1; CDR3: CASSLRGTVNTEAFF; DNA: TGTGCCAGCAGCTTAAGGGGGACAGTAAACACTGAAGCTTTCTTT
D: .; size: once; V: TRBV5-6; J: TRBJ2-1; CDR3: CASSLGTPGVEQFF; DNA: TGTGCCAGCAGCTTAGGGACACCAGGTGTAGAGCAGTTCTTC
D: TRBD1; size: .; V: TRBV5-1; J: TRBJ2-5; CDR3: CASSFRQGQTQYF; DNA: TGCGCCAGCAGCTTTAGACAGGGGCAGACCCAGTACTTC
D: .; size: few; V: TRBV19; J: TRBJ1-5; CDR3: CASRSGGPSNQPQHF; DNA: TGTGCCAGTAGGTCTGGGGGGCCTAGCAATCAGCCCCAGCATTTT
D: .; size: .; V: TRBV7-9; J: TRBJ1-4; CDR3: CASSILGSNEKLFF; DNA: TGTGCCAGCAGCATATTGGGGTCTAATGAAAAACTGTTTTTT
D: TRBD1; size: .; V: TRBV7-9; J: TRBJ2-3; CDR3: CASSVHRGDTQYF; DNA: TGTGCCAGCAGCGTACACAGGGGGGATACGCAGTATTTT
D: TRBD1; size: .; V: TRBV6-6; J: TRBJ2-1; CDR3: CASRGQGTYNEQFF; DNA: TGTGCCAGCAGGGGACAGGGAACCTACAATGAGCAGTTCTTC
D: .; size: .; V: TRBV7-8; J: TRBJ1-1; CDR3: CAGQDQNTEAFF; DNA: TGTGCCGGTCAGGACCAGAACACTGAAGCTTTCTTT
D: TRBD2; size: .; V: TRBV19; J: TRBJ2-5; CDR3: CATTPLAGETQYF; DNA: TGTGCCACCACCCCACTAGCGGGAGAGACCCAGTACTTC
D: .; size: .; V: TRBV10-3; J: TRBJ2-7; CDR3: CAIRSEQYF; DNA: TGTGCCATCCGGAGTGAGCAGTACTTC
D: .; size: few; V: TRBV7-2; J: TRBJ1-6; CDR3: CASRRLGGRSPLHF; DNA: TGTGCCAGCAGGAGGTTAGGGGGTCGGTCACCCCTCCACTTT
D: .; size: .; V: TRBV7-2; J: TRBJ2-7; CDR3: CASSQTPSYEQYF; DNA: TGTGCCAGCAGCCAAACACCCTCCTACGAGCAGTACTTC
D: .; size: .; V: TRBV5-1; J: TRBJ2-5; CDR3: CASSLAGQGETQYF; DNA: TGCGCCAGCAGCTTGGCTGGGCAGGGGGAGACCCAGTACTTC
D: .; size: .; V: TRBV28; J: TRBJ1-2; CDR3: CASSFGYGYTF; DNA: TGTGCCAGCAGTTTCGGATATGGCTACACCTTC
D: TRBD2; size: .; V: TRBV5-1; J: TRBJ2-7; CDR3: CASSAGEVGYPYEQYF; DNA: TGCGCCAGCAGCGCGGGGGAGGTAGGGTACCCCTACGAGCAGTACTTC
D: TRBD1; size: .; V: TRBV7-2; J: TRBJ1-5; CDR3: CASRRDRGQPQHF; DNA: TGTGCCAGCAGGCGGGACAGGGGACAGCCCCAGCATTTT